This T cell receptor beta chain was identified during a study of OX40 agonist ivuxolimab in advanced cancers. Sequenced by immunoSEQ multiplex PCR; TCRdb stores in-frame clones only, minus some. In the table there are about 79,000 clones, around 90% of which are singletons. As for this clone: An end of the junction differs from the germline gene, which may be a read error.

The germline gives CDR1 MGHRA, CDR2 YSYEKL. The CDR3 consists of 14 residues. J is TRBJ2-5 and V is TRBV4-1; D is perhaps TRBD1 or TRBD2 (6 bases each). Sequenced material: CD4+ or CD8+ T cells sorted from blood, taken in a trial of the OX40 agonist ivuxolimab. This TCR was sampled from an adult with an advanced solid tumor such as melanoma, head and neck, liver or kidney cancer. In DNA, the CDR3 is TGCGCCAGCAGCCAAGACGGGGGCGTGGCCCAGACGGACTTC. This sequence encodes CASSQDGGVAQTDF.